This is a list of T cell receptor beta chains from one sample in a study of blood T cell repertoires in COVID-19. The assay was immunoSEQ multiplex PCR, and TCRdb's table has in-frame clones only and misses some. In the table there are roughly 250,000 clones, about nine tenths of which are singletons. The sequencing sample was made of PBMCs or T cells enriched from blood (not recorded which). These receptors originate from a middle-aged woman with acute COVID-19. The CDR3 runs from the conserved cysteine through the conserved F or W. The D gene is left open where the match is weak. A clone size is listed for some rows: how often the clone was seen (once, few, many), or a class if it is expanded.

>TRBJ2-3|.|TRBD2|TRBV18
TGTGCCAGCTCACCACCGAATCTCGTAGCGGGAGGCACAGATACGCAGTATTTT
CASSPPNLVAGGTDTQYF
>TRBJ1-6|once|.|TRBV3-1/TRBV3-2
TGTGCCAGCAGCCCTGAACTCGGGACTTTTCATTCACCCCTCCACTTT
CASSPELGTFHSPLHF
>TRBJ2-7|.|TRBD1|TRBV28
TGTGCCAGCAGTTTTTGGACAGGGACCCTCGAGCAGTACTTC
CASSFWTGTLEQYF
>TRBJ2-1|.|TRBD2|TRBV3-1/TRBV3-2
TGTGCCAGCAGCCGGGGACTAGCGGGAGAAATAGATGAGCAGTTCTTC
CASSRGLAGEIDEQFF
>TRBJ2-7|.|.|TRBV21-1
TGTGCCAGCAGCAAAAGGCCTAGCGGAACCTACGAGCAGTACTTC
CASSKRPSGTYEQYF
>TRBJ2-1|.|TRBD1|TRBV6-5
TGTGCCAGCACGATCGAGACAGGGGTGGTTAATGAGCAGTTCTTC
CASTIETGVVNEQFF
>TRBJ2-7|.|TRBD1|TRBV30
TGTGCCTGGAGTCACAAACCGGGACAGGGGATCTACGAGCAGTACTTC
CAWSHKPGQGIYEQYF
>TRBJ1-2|.|.|TRBV19
TGTGCCAGTAAGGAGAACACGTTAGCTAACTATGGCTACACCTTC
CASKENTLANYGYTF
>TRBJ2-2|.|TRBD1|TRBV24-1
TGTGCCACCAGTGATGGTCGCAGGGGGCGACCCGGGGAGCTGTTTTTT
CATSDGRRGRPGELFF
>TRBJ2-1|once|TRBD2|TRBV24-1
TGTGCCACCAGTGACCGAAGTGGACTAGTCGCCTACAATGAGCAGTTCTTC
CATSDRSGLVAYNEQFF